Each of the 22 T cell receptor beta chains below was sequenced from the same sample in a study of blood T cells in healthy people across ages. The authors ran a second PCR of roughly 6 to 11 cycles using a sample-barcoded 5' primer and a J-beta primer mix. TCRdb processed the 5' RACE reads anew with MiXCR; each CDR3 protein has one entry. Of nearly 800,000 distinct CDR3 sequences listed, roughly three fifths are singletons. Source material: blood. Receptor source: a man aged 35-49 years in good health.

The chain recombines TRBV30 with TRBJ2-7; TRBD2 might be the D (7 bases). The J call may be wrong; the DNA end is better matched by TRBJ2-4. CDR1 is GTSNPN, CDR2 SVGIG, per germline (reference sequence). The CDR3 is 13 residues long. The CDR3 here is CAWSVGGVSIQYF. The CDR3 DNA follows: TGTGCCTGGAGTGTAGGGGGGGTGAGCATTCAGTACTTC.

The gene calls are TRBV12-3 or TRBV12-4 and TRBJ2-2; D may be TRBD1 or TRBD2 (5 bases each). Trimming removed 9 bases from V and 7 bases from J, with 21 bases in between. This CDR3 contains 15 residues. In DNA form, the CDR3 reads TGTGCCAGTCGTCCCAGGGTGTCGGGATACGGGGAGCTGTTTTTT. It encodes CASRPRVSGYGELFF.

This clonotype was observed a few times. V and J are TRBV4-3 and TRBJ2-3; D is possibly TRBD2 (6 bases). The CDR3 has 17 amino acids. Germline values: CDR1 LGHNA, CDR2 YSLEER. V was shortened by 1 base and J by 3 bases, with 17 bases between the two germline ends. CDR3 coding DNA: TGCGCCAGCAGCCAAGTGGCGTCTAGCGATATTACAGATACGCAGTATTTT. Protein product: CASSQVASSDITDTQYF.

This clonotype occurred many times. The gene calls are TRBV29-1 and TRBJ1-6; tentatively, D is TRBD1 (6 bases). V lost 5 bases to trimming and J lost 10 bases, with 15 bases between them. The CDR3 spans 13 residues. Germline loops: CDR1 SQVTM, CDR2 ANQGSEA. The CDR3 DNA reads TGCAGCGTTACACAGGGTCGGGGGTCACCCCTCCACTTT. Protein: CSVTQGRGSPLHF.

In this sample, this clonotype turned up many times. The chain recombines TRBV20-1 with TRBJ2-1; D ambiguous. In germline, CDR1 is DFQATT, CDR2 SNEGSKA (reference sequence). The CDR3 is 14 amino acids. V lost 1 base, J lost 6 bases, and 13 bases lay in between. CDR3 sequence: CSARVMVGANEQFF. DNA for the CDR3: TGCAGTGCTAGAGTAATGGTGGGTGCCAATGAGCAGTTCTTC.

The table lists this clonotype with many counts. The V and J genes are TRBV7-2 and TRBJ2-4; 7 nucleotides line up with TRBD2. The assigned J gene may be wrong: the sequence end matches TRBJ2-7 better. Per germline, CDR1 SGHTA and CDR2 FQGNSA. This CDR3 is built from 13 residues. Written as DNA, the CDR3 is TGTGCCAGCAGCTTAGCAACTAGCGCCGAGCAGTACTTC. It codes for CASSLATSAEQYF.

The CDR3 here is CASSSWVGGGTEAFF. The CDR3 nucleotides read TGTGCCAGCAGTTCCTGGGTCGGGGGCGGCACTGAAGCTTTCTTT. The chain combines TRBV12-3 or TRBV12-4 with TRBJ1-1; D is perhaps TRBD1 (6 bases). This CDR3 region has 15 residues. V dropped 4 bases and J dropped 4 bases, with 16 bases sitting between them.

The chain links TRBV7-8 to TRBJ1-1; D is uncertain. CDR1 and CDR2 from the germline V gene are SGHVS and FQNEAQ. Trimming removed 2 bases from V and 1 base from J, with 8 bases in between. The CDR3 is made up of 14 amino acids. CDR3 in DNA: TGTGCCAGCAGCTTACAATCCAGGAACACTGAAGCTTTCTTT. It translates to CASSLQSRNTEAFF.

This sequence joins TRBV7-9 and TRBJ1-2; 11 nucleotides match TRBD1. After removal of 5 bases from V and 3 bases from J, the junction contained 11 bases not matched to a gene. CDR3 length: 17 amino acids. Germline values: CDR1 SEHNR, CDR2 FQNEAQ (reference sequence). This chain's CDR3 is CASSPFPRDRGDYGYTF. Written as DNA, the CDR3 is TGTGCCAGCAGCCCCTTTCCCAGGGACAGGGGGGACTATGGCTACACCTTC.

In the case of this clonotype: This may be a read error: a much more frequent sequence differs by one nucleotide. The chain combines TRBV27 with TRBJ2-1; possibly TRBD2 for D (6 bases). The CDR3 has 15 amino acids. Trimming removed 6 bases from V and 0 bases from J, with 12 bases in between. Germline loops: CDR1 MNHEY, CDR2 SMNVEV (reference sequence). The CDR3 reads CASSRGRGSYNEQFF. The CDR3 nucleotides read TGTGCCAGCAGCCGGGGGAGAGGCTCCTACAATGAGCAGTTCTTC.

This clonotype was seen more than once but under ten times. The chain is built from TRBV6-2 or TRBV6-3 and TRBJ2-5; possible D gene TRBD2, 6 bases. CDR1 MNHEY and CDR2 SVGEGT come from the germline V gene. The CDR3 has 13 amino acids. V gave up 8 bases and J gave up 4 bases, with 14 bases separating them. The CDR3 spells CASVRGGSETQYF. CDR3 nucleotides: TGTGCCAGCGTTCGAGGAGGGTCAGAGACCCAGTACTTC.

The V gene is TRBV24-1, the J gene TRBJ2-3, with 8 bases identical to TRBD1. Germline CDR1 is KGHDR and CDR2 is SFDVKD. Trimming cost V 0 bases and J 4 bases; bases outside gene matches: 11. This CDR3 is 18 amino acids long. CDR3 amino acids: CATSDLGRIGQGADTQYF. The DNA for the CDR3 is TGTGCCACCAGTGATTTGGGCCGGATCGGACAGGGTGCAGATACGCAGTATTTT.

This chain uses TRBV4-2 with TRBJ1-2; tentatively, D is TRBD1 (6 bases). This CDR3 contains 15 residues. With 1 base removed from V and 4 bases from J, the gap between germline ends came to 13 bases. CDR1 and CDR2 from the germline V gene are LGHNA and YNFKEQ. The DNA for the CDR3 is TGTGCCAGCAGCCAAGCCGCCGGGACACCCTATGGCTACACCTTC. It translates to CASSQAAGTPYGYTF.

The chain has TRBV3-1 and TRBJ1-2; possible D gene TRBD1, 6 bases. V lost 1 base and J 8 bases, leaving 17 bases between the germline ends. Per the germline V gene, CDR1 is LGHDT and CDR2 is YNNKEL (reference sequence). The CDR3 runs 15 residues. The CDR3 here is CASSQVTAGAKGYTF. The CDR3 region has the DNA TGTGCCAGCAGCCAAGTGACGGCAGGGGCAAAGGGCTACACCTTC.

The chain couples TRBV12-3 or TRBV12-4 to TRBJ2-7; unclear D gene. The end of the DNA fits TRBJ2-5 better, so the J call may be wrong. This CDR3 contains 14 residues. The CDR3 nucleotides are TGTGCCAGCAGTTTGATGGGGTTTGGGGAGACCCAGTACTTC. Its translation: CASSLMGFGETQYF.

The chain joins TRBV7-2 to TRBJ2-1; D perhaps matches TRBD1 (6 bases). Germline V gene lookup returns CDR1 SGHTA and CDR2 FQGNSA. The V end was cut by 5 bases, the J end by 1 base, with 15 bases between. CDR3 length: 16 amino acids. In DNA form, the CDR3 reads TGTGCCAGCAGCGCCCCGGGACAACCTTCCTACAATGAGCAGTTCTTC. The encoded protein is CASSAPGQPSYNEQFF.

The chain recombines TRBV20-1 with TRBJ2-5; TRBD2 matches at 10 bases. The CDR3 is made up of 14 amino acids. Trimming cost V 2 bases and J 3 bases; bases outside gene matches: 3. Germline values: CDR1 DFQATT, CDR2 SNEGSKA (reference sequence). CDR3 amino acids: CSARLAGAKETQYF. Here the CDR3 DNA reads TGCAGTGCTAGACTAGCGGGGGCGAAAGAGACCCAGTACTTC.

The V and J genes are TRBV7-2 and TRBJ2-3; no reliable D call. Trimming took off 0 bases at V and 1 base at J, with 5 bases between the two ends. Germline V lookup: CDR1 SGHTA, CDR2 FQGNSA. This CDR3 comprises 14 residues. The CDR3 region is CTSSLAPGTDTQYF. CDR3 in DNA: TGTACCAGCAGCTTAGCTCCTGGCACAGATACGCAGTATTTT.

This rearrangement joins TRBV24-1 to TRBJ2-1; D unresolved. V was shortened by 5 bases and J by 0 bases, with 10 bases between the two germline ends. The CDR3 has 15 residues. Germline assignment: CDR1 KGHDR and CDR2 SFDVKD. CDR3 coding DNA: TGTGCCACCAGTGCCGACCGGAGCTCCTACAATGAGCAGTTCTTC. This sequence encodes CATSADRSSYNEQFF.

The chain uses TRBV12-3 or TRBV12-4 and TRBJ2-3, with D perhaps given as TRBD1 or TRBD2 (5 bases each). This CDR3 is 14 amino acids long. Trimming left V 8 bases short and J 6 bases short, with 18 bases between. In DNA, the CDR3 is TGTGCCAGCGGGGAGAGGGGAGCGCTGGATACGCAGTATTTT. Its translation: CASGERGALDTQYF.

This clonotype has a handful of counts. V gene TRBV7-9 combines with J gene TRBJ2-7; TRBD2 agrees at 12 bases. CDR3 size: 16 residues. Germline V gives CDR1 SEHNR, CDR2 FQNEAQ (reference sequence). Trimming at V came to 5 bases and at J to 0 bases, leaving 5 bases not matched to a gene. The CDR3 DNA is TGTGCCAGCAGCACATCTAGCGGGAGGGCCTCCTACGAGCAGTACTTC. Its translation: CASSTSSGRASYEQYF.

The V gene is TRBV29-1, the J gene TRBJ1-2; D not certain. This CDR3 comprises 14 residues. Germline V lookup: CDR1 SQVTM, CDR2 ANQGSEA. Trimming removed 1 base at V and 8 bases at J, with 17 bases between. The CDR3 loop is CSVEVTGFGTGYTF. The CDR3 nucleotides read TGCAGCGTTGAAGTAACCGGGTTTGGAACAGGCTACACCTTC.